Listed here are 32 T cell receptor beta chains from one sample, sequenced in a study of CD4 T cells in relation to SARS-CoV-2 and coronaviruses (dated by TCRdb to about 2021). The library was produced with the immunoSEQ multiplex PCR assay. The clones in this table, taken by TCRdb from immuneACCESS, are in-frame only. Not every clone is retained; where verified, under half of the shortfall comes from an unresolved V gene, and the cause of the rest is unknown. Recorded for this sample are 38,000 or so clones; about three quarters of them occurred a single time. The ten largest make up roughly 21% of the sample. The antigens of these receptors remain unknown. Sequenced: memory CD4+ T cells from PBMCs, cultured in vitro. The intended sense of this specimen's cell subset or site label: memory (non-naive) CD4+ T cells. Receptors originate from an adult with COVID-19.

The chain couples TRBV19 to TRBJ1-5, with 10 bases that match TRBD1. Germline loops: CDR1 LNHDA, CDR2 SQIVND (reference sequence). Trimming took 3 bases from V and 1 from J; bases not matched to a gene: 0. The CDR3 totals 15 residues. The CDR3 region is CASSMTGGSNQPQHF. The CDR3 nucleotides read TGTGCCAGTAGTATGACAGGGGGCAGCAATCAGCCCCAGCATTTT. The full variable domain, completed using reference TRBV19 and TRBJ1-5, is DGGITQSPKYLFRKEGQNVTLSCEQNLNHDAMYWYRQDPGQGLRLIYYSQIVNDFQKGDIAEGYSVSREKKESFPLTVTSAQKNPTAFYLCASSMTGGSNQPQHFGDGTRLSIL.

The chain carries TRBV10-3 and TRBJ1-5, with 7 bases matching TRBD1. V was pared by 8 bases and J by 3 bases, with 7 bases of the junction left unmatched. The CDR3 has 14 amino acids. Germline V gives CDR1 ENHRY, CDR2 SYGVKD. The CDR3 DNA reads TGTGCCATCTTTTCCGGACAGGACAATCAGCCCCAGCATTTT. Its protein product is CAIFSGQDNQPQHF.

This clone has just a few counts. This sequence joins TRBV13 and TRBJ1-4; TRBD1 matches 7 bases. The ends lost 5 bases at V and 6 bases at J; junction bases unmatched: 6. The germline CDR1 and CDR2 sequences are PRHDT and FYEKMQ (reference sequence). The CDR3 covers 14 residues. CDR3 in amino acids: CASSPRDRHEKLFF. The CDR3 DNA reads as TGTGCCAGCAGCCCCCGGGACAGACATGAAAAACTGTTTTTT. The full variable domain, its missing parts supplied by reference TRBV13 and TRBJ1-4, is AAGVIQSPRHLIKEKRETATLKCYPIPRHDTVYWYQQGPGQDPQFLISFYEKMQSDKGSIPDRFSAQQFSDYHSELNMSSLELGDSALYFCASSPRDRHEKLFFGSGTQLSVL.

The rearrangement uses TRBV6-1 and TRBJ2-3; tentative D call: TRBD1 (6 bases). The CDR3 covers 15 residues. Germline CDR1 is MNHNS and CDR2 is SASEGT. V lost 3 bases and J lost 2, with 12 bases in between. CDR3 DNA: TGTGCCAGCAGTGATCGGGACACTTACACAGATACGCAGTATTTT. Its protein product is CASSDRDTYTDTQYF.

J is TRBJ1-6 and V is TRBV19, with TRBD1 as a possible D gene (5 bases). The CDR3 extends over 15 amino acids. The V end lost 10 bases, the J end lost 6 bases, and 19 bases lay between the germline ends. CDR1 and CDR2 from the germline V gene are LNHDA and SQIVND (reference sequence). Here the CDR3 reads CATQGQGSFNSPLHF. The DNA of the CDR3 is TGTGCCACTCAAGGACAAGGCAGCTTTAATTCACCCCTCCACTTT.

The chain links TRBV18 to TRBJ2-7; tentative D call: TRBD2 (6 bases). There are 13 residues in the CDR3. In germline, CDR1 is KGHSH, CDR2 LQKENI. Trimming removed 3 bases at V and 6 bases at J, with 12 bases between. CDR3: CASSPGLRFEQYF. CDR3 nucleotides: TGTGCCAGCTCACCGGGACTGCGTTTCGAGCAGTACTTC.

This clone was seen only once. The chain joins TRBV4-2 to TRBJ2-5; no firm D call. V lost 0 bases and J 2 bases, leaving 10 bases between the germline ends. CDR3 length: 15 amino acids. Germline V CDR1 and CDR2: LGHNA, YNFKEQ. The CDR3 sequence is CASSQDSTVQETQYF. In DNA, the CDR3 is TGTGCCAGCAGCCAAGATAGTACAGTACAAGAGACCCAGTACTTC.

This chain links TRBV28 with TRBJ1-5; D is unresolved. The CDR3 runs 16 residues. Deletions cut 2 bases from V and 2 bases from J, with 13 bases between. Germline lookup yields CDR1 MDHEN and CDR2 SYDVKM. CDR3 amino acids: CASSLRQAKGNQPQHF. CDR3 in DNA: TGTGCCAGCAGTTTACGCCAGGCTAAGGGCAATCAGCCCCAGCATTTT.

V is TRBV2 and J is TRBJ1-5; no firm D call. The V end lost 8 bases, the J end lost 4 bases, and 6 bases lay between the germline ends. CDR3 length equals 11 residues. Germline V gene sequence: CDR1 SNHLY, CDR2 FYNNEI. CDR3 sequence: CASGLNQPQHF. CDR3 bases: TGTGCCAGCGGACTAAATCAGCCCCAGCATTTT.

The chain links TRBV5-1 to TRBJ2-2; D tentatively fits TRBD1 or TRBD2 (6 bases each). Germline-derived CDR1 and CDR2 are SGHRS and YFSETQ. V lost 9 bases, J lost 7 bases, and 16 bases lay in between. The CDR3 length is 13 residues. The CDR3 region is CATGAGDGGELFF. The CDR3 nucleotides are TGCGCCACGGGAGCAGGGGATGGCGGGGAGCTGTTTTTT.

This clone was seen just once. The DNA of the CDR3 is TGTGCCAGCAGCTTGAAAACGGGGGGGCCGCCGGAGACCCAGTACTTC. Protein sequence: CASSLKTGGPPETQYF. The genes are TRBV5-5 and TRBJ2-5, with 8 positions matching TRBD2. CDR1 SGHKS and CDR2 YYEKEE come from the germline V gene (reference sequence). V lost 1 base and J lost 5; bases outside the gene matches: 10. CDR3 length equals 16 residues.

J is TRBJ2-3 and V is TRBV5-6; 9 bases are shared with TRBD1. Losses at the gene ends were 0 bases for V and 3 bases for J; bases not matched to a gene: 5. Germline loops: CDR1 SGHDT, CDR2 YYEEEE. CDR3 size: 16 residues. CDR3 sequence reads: CASSLEQGAVTDTQYF. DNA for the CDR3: TGTGCCAGCAGCTTGGAACAGGGGGCGGTAACAGATACGCAGTATTTT.

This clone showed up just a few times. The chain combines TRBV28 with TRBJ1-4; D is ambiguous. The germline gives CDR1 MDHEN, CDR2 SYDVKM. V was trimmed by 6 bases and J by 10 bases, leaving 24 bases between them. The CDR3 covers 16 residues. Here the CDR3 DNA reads TGTGCCAGCAGCCCCGACCGGGCCCGAGTGCGGGGAAAACTGTTTTTT. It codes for CASSPDRARVRGKLFF. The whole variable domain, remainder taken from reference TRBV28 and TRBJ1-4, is DVKVTQSSRYLVKRTGEKVFLECVQDMDHENMFWYRQDPGLGLRLIYFSYDVKMKEKGDIPEGYSVSREKKERFSLILESASTNQTSMYLCASSPDRARVRGKLFFGSGTQLSVL.

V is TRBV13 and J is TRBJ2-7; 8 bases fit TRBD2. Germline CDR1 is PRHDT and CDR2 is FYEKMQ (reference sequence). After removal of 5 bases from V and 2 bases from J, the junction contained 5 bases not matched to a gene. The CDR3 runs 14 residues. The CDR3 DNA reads TGTGCCAGCAGCCTGGGACTAGACCCCTACGAGCAGTACTTC. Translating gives CASSLGLDPYEQYF.

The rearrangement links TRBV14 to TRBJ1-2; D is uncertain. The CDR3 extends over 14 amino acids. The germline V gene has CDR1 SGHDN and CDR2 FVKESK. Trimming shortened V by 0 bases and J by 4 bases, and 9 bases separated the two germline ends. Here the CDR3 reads CASSQDLTIYGYTF. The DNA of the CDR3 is TGTGCCAGCAGCCAAGATCTGACAATCTATGGCTACACCTTC.

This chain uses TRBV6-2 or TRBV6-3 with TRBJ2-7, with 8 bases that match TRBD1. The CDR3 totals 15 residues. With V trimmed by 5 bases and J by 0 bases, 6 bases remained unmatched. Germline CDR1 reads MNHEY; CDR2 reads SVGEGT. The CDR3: CASSGRQGTSYEQYF. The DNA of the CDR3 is TGTGCCAGCAGTGGGAGACAGGGGACCTCCTACGAGCAGTACTTC.

The chain's CDR3 is CASSLGGSPSTDTQYF. The DNA of the CDR3 is TGCGCCAGCAGCTTGGGGGGGAGCCCTAGCACAGATACGCAGTATTTT. The gene calls are TRBV5-1 and TRBJ2-3, with D perhaps assigned TRBD1 or TRBD2 (5 bases each). CDR1 and CDR2 (germline): SGHRS, YFSETQ. This CDR3 has 16 amino acids. Trimming removed 0 bases from V and 0 bases from J, with 11 bases in between.

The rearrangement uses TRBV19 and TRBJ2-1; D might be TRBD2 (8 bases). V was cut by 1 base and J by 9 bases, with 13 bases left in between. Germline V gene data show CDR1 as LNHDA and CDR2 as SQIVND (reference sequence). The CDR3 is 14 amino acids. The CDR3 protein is CASSIAGGGIEQFF. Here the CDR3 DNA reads TGTGCCAGTAGTATAGCGGGAGGGGGCATTGAGCAGTTCTTC.

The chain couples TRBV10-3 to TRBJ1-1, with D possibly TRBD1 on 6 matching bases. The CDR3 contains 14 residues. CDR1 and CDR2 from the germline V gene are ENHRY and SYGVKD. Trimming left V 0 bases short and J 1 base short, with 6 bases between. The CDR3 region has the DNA TGTGCCATCAGTGAGTCGACAGGGAACACTGAAGCTTTCTTT. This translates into CAISESTGNTEAFF.

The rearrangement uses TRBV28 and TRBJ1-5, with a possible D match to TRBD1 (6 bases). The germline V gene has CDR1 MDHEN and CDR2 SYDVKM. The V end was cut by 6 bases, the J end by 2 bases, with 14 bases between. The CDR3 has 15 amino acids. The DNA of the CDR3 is TGTGCCAGCAGCGTTGCAGGGGATGGCAATCAGCCCCAGCATTTT. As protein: CASSVAGDGNQPQHF.

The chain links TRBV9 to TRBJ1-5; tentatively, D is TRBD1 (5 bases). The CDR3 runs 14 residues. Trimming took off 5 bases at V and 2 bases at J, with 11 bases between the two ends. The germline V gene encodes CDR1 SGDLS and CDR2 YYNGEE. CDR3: CASSRRGGNQPQHF. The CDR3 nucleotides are TGTGCCAGCAGTCGGAGGGGTGGCAATCAGCCCCAGCATTTT.

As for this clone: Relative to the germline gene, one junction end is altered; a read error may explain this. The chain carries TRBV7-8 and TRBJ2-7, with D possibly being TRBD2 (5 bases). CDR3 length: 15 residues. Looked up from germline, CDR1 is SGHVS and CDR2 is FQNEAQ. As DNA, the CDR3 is TGTGCCAGCAGCTTAGGGAGGCCCCCCTCCCACGAGCAGTACTTC. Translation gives CASSLGRPPSHEQYF.

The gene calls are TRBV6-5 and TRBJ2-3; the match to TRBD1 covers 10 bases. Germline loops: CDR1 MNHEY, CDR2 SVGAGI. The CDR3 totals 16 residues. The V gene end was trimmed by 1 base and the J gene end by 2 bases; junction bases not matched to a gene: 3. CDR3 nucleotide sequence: TGTGCCAGCAGTTACTTGGGACAGGGGATCACAGATACGCAGTATTTT. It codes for CASSYLGQGITDTQYF.

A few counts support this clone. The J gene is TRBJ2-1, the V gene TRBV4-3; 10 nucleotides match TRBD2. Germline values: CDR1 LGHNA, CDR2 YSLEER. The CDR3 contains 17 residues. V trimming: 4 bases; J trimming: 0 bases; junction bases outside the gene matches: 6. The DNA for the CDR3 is TGCGCCAGCAGCCTCGGACTAGCGGTAAGCTCCTACAATGAGCAGTTCTTC. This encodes CASSLGLAVSSYNEQFF.

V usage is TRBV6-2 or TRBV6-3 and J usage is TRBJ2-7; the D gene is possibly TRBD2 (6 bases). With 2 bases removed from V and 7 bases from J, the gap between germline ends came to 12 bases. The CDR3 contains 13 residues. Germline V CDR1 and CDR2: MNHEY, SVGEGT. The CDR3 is CASSYRERGEQYF. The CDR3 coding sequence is TGTGCCAGCAGTTACCGGGAGCGAGGTGAGCAGTACTTC.

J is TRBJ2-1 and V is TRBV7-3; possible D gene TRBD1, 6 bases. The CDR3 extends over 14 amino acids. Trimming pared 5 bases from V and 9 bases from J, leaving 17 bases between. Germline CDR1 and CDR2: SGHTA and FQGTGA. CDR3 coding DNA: TGTGCCAGCAGCGCTCAGGGGAGTCACATTGAGCAGTTCTTC. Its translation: CASSAQGSHIEQFF. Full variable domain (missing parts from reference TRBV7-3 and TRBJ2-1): GAGVSQTPSNKVTEKGKYVELRCDPISGHTALYWYRQSLGQGPEFLIYFQGTGAADDSGLPNDRFFAVRPEGSVSTLKIQRTERGDSAVYLCASSAQGSHIEQFFGPGTRLTVL.

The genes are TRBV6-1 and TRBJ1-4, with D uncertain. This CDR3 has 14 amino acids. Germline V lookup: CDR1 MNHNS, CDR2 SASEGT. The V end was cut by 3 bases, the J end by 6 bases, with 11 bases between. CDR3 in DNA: TGTGCCAGCAGTGATCCCGGGAGGGATGAAAAACTGTTTTTT. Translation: CASSDPGRDEKLFF.

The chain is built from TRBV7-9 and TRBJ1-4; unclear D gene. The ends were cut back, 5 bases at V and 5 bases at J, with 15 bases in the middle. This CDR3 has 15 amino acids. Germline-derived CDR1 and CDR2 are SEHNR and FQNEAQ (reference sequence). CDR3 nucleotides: TGTGCCAGCAGCCTCACGGAGTCATCGAATGAAAAACTGTTTTTT. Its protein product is CASSLTESSNEKLFF.

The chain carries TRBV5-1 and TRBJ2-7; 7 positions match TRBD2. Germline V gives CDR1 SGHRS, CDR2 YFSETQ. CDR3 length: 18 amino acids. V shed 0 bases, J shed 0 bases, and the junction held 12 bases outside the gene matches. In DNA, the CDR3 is TGCGCCAGCAGCTTGGAAGCGAGCGGGATCTACTACTCCTACGAGCAGTACTTC. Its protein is CASSLEASGIYYSYEQYF.

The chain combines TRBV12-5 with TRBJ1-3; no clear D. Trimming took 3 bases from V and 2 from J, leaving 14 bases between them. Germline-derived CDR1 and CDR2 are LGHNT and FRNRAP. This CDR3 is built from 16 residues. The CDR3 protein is CASGFDTRGPGNTIYF. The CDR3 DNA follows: TGTGCTAGTGGTTTTGACACACGGGGTCCTGGAAACACCATATATTTT.

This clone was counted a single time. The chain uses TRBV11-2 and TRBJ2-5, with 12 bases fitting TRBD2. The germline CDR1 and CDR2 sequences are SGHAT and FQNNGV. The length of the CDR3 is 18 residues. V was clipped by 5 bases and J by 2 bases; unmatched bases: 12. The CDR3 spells CASSPGGLAGGRQETQYF. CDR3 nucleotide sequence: TGTGCCAGCAGCCCAGGCGGGCTAGCGGGAGGGAGACAAGAGACCCAGTACTTC.

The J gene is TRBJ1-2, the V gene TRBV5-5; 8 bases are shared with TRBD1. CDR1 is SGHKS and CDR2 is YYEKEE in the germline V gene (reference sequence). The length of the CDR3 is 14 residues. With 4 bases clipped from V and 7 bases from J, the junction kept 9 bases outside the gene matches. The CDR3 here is CASSATTGGGGYTF. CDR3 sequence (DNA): TGTGCCAGCAGCGCGACCACAGGGGGTGGTGGCTACACCTTC.